These T cell receptor beta chains were read from a single sample in a study of blood T cells in healthy people across ages. One entry per CDR3 protein, called by TCRdb with MiXCR from the 5' RACE reads. The data contain 700,000 to 900,000 distinct CDR3 sequences, around half of them singletons. Sequencing input: blood. All receptors derive from an elderly man in good health. Each CDR3 is given with its conserved first and last residue. The D gene is left open where the match is weak. Not every row has a clone size; where given, it reads once, few, many or a size class.

d_call	clone_size	v_call	j_call	cdr3_aa	cdr3_nt
TRBD2	few	TRBV6-8	TRBJ2-7	CARYLGGTSYEQYF	TGTGCCCGCTACCTCGGGGGGACCTCCTACGAGCAGTACTTC
.	.	TRBV4-1	TRBJ2-1	CASSLIKERDNEQFF	TGCGCCAGCAGCCTTATCAAAGAGCGGGACAATGAGCAGTTCTTC
TRBD1	.	TRBV20-1	TRBJ1-6	CSARGEGQGNNSPLHF	TGCAGTGCTAGGGGCGAAGGACAGGGGAATAATTCACCCCTCCACTTT
.	few	TRBV3-1	TRBJ2-1	CASSQEAVRGQFF	TGTGCCAGCAGCCAAGAAGCAGTAAGGGGGCAGTTCTTC
TRBD2	once	TRBV24-1	TRBJ2-1	CATNEAGGSYNEQFF	TGTGCCACAAACGAGGCGGGAGGCTCATACAATGAGCAGTTCTTC
.	.	TRBV15	TRBJ2-3	CATSNIGTEHRDAYF	TGTGCCACCAGCAATATCGGTACCGAGCACAGAGACGCGTATTTT
.	.	TRBV5-5	TRBJ1-4	CASTEGTTNEKLFF	TGTGCCAGCACCGAGGGGACAACTAATGAAAAGCTGTTTTTT
.	.	TRBV10-3	TRBJ2-5	CAISPQRGETQYF	TGTGCCATCAGTCCACAGAGGGGAGAGACCCAGTACTTC
.	.	TRBV7-8	TRBJ2-7	CASRGSKDYEQYF	TGTGCCAGCCGAGGGTCAAAGGACTACGAGCAGTACTTC
TRBD1	few	TRBV28	TRBJ1-2	CASIRGGQTNYGYTF	TGTGCCAGCATCCGGGGGGGACAGACTAACTATGGCTACACCTTC
TRBD1	.	TRBV6-5	TRBJ2-7	CASSSTTGLYEQYF	TGTGCCAGCAGTTCGACGACAGGGCTCTACGAGCAGTACTTC
.	.	TRBV9	TRBJ2-3	CASSGPRSRAQTSTDTQYF	TGTGCCAGCAGCGGCCCCAGATCTAGGGCCCAGACTAGCACAGATACGCAGTATTTT
TRBD2	.	TRBV20-1	TRBJ2-7	CSAFPMTSGVGEQYF	TGCAGTGCTTTTCCCATGACTAGCGGGGTCGGAGAGCAGTACTTC
.	.	TRBV5-4	TRBJ2-7	CASSHRGQAGGIHEQYF	TGTGCCAGCAGCCATCGGGGACAGGCCGGGGGGATCCACGAGCAGTACTTC
.	many	TRBV5-1	TRBJ2-7	CASSPDRVYEQYF	TGTGCCAGCAGCCCAGATAGGGTCTACGAGCAGTACTTC
.	.	TRBV9	TRBJ1-1	CASSGQGNEAFF	TGTGCCAGCAGCGGCCAAGGCAACGAAGCTTTCTTT
TRBD2	few	TRBV29-1	TRBJ2-3	CSVEGLAGTGTQYF	TGCAGCGTTGAGGGGCTAGCGGGAACGGGTACGCAGTATTTT
.	.	TRBV6-5	TRBJ2-1	CATAGDPFF	TGTGCCACGGCTGGTGATCCGTTCTTC
TRBD1	.	TRBV4-1	TRBJ2-7	CAGSTGQANYEQYF	TGCGCCGGCAGCACTGGACAGGCAAACTACGAGCAGTACTTC
TRBD2	.	TRBV6-1	TRBJ2-3	CASSEIVAGKSIKHRYAYF	TGTGCCAGCAGTGAAATAGTAGCGGGGAAGTCCATCAAGCACAGATACGCGTATTTT
.	.	TRBV6-2/TRBV6-3	TRBJ2-4	CASSYSRVIQYF	TGTGCCAGCAGTTACTCACGGGTCATTCAGTACTTC
.	.	TRBV25-1	TRBJ1-2	CASRDNHNYGYTF	TGTGCCAGCAGGGATAATCATAACTATGGCTACACCTTC
.	.	TRBV2	TRBJ2-6	CASSYKTSGANVLTF	TGTGCCAGCAGTTACAAGACCTCTGGGGCCAACGTCCTGACTTTC
.	.	TRBV9	TRBJ2-3	CASERGASTDTQYF	TGTGCCAGCGAAAGGGGGGCTAGCACAGATACGCAGTATTTT
TRBD2	.	TRBV7-8	TRBJ2-3	CASESREATTDTQYF	TGTGCCAGCGAATCGCGGGAGGCCACCACAGATACGCAGTATTTT
.	.	TRBV21-1	TRBJ2-7	CASSPGQAETTYNEQYF	TGTGCCAGCAGTCCCGGACAGGCCGAAACTACCTACAATGAGCAGTACTTC
.	.	TRBV7-3	TRBJ2-3	CASSIFQGSDTQYF	TGTGCCAGCAGCATATTCCAGGGTTCAGATACGCAGTATTTT
TRBD2	.	TRBV20-1	TRBJ2-1	CSARDEQRGPYNEQFF	TGCAGTGCTAGAGATGAGCAGCGGGGACCCTACAATGAGCAGTTCTTC
TRBD2	.	TRBV24-1	TRBJ2-7	CATSDHTTSGLIEQYF	TGTGCCACCAGTGATCACACGACTAGCGGGCTAATAGAGCAGTACTTC
TRBD2	.	TRBV10-3	TRBJ2-7	CAISVREGAYEQYF	TGTGCCATCAGTGTACGGGAGGGTGCCTACGAGCAGTACTTC
.	.	TRBV10-3	TRBJ2-7	CAIGTTDYEQYF	TGTGCCATCGGAACGACCGACTACGAGCAGTACTTC
TRBD1	.	TRBV12-3/TRBV12-4	TRBJ1-5	CASSAGGDNQPQHF	TGTGCCAGCAGCGCAGGGGGAGACAATCAGCCCCAGCATTTT
TRBD1	.	TRBV7-2	TRBJ2-7	CASSSSSTGDYEQYF	TGTGCCAGCAGCTCCAGCTCCACAGGGGACTACGAGCAGTACTTC
TRBD1	.	TRBV5-1	TRBJ1-1	CATSPVGAGGGTEAFF	TGCGCTACATCGCCCGTGGGGGCAGGGGGCGGCACTGAAGCTTTCTTT
.	.	TRBV7-2	TRBJ2-7	CASSSRLVGYEQYF	TGTGCCAGCAGCTCAAGACTAGTAGGCTACGAGCAGTACTTC
.	.	TRBV3-1	TRBJ1-5	CASSTGTASNQPQHF	TGTGCCAGCAGTACCGGAACGGCTAGTAATCAGCCCCAGCATTTT
.	.	TRBV27	TRBJ2-5	CASRRLDGRIQETQYF	TGTGCCAGCAGAAGGTTGGATGGGAGGATACAAGAGACCCAGTACTTC
TRBD1	.	TRBV24-1	TRBJ2-3	CATSDLQTGISTDTQYF	TGTGCCACCAGTGATTTGCAGACAGGGATTAGCACAGATACGCAGTATTTT
TRBD1	.	TRBV5-1	TRBJ2-2	CAGSLETGFNGELFF	TGCGCCGGCAGCTTGGAGACAGGGTTCAACGGGGAGCTGTTTTTT
.	.	TRBV15	TRBJ2-4	CATTLAKNIQYF	TGTGCCACAACCCTAGCCAAAAACATTCAGTACTTC
TRBD1	.	TRBV20-1	TRBJ1-5	CSADRGHF	TGCAGTGCTGACAGGGGGCATTTT
.	.	TRBV27	TRBJ1-1	CASSVNLGQANTEAFF	TGTGCCAGCAGTGTAAACCTTGGGCAGGCGAACACTGAAGCTTTCTTT
.	.	TRBV24-1	TRBJ2-4	CATSAYKRGILPWLTKNVQYF	TGTGCCACCAGTGCCTATAAGAGGGGGATCCTACCCTGGTTAACCAAAAACGTTCAGTACTTC
.	.	TRBV7-8	TRBJ2-7	CASSPRQFSDEQYF	TGTGCCAGCAGCCCCCGACAGTTTTCCGACGAGCAGTACTTC
TRBD1	few	TRBV7-6	TRBJ2-6	CASSAYPGQGRSGANVLTF	TGTGCCAGCAGCGCCTATCCGGGACAGGGACGGTCTGGGGCCAACGTCCTGACTTTC
.	few	TRBV5-1	TRBJ2-1	CASSLGSGNEQFF	TGCGCCAGCAGCTTGGGGTCGGGCAATGAGCAGTTCTTC
.	.	TRBV11-3	TRBJ2-3	CASSLGGDRGADTQYF	TGTGCCAGCAGCTTAGGGGGGGACCGCGGCGCAGATACGCAGTATTTT
.	.	TRBV30	TRBJ2-3	CAWRDPDRYAYF	TGTGCCTGGAGGGACCCTGACAGATACGCGTATTTT
.	few	TRBV7-3	TRBJ2-7	CASSSTPGYEQYF	TGTGCCAGCAGCTCTACTCCTGGCTACGAGCAGTACTTC
TRBD1	.	TRBV24-1	TRBJ2-1	CATSQGAGGAYNEQFF	TGTGCCACCAGCCAGGGGGCAGGGGGCGCCTACAATGAGCAGTTCTTC
TRBD1	few	TRBV7-9	TRBJ2-5	CASSLSGGSQETQYF	TGTGCCAGCAGCTTATCAGGGGGCTCCCAAGAGACCCAGTACTTC
.	few	TRBV7-2	TRBJ2-1	CASSESDEQFF	TGTGCCAGCAGCGAAAGCGATGAGCAGTTCTTC
.	.	TRBV7-9	TRBJ1-2	CASTQAGRWDRGYTF	TGTGCCAGCACCCAAGCGGGCAGGTGGGATCGAGGCTACACCTTC
TRBD2	.	TRBV13	TRBJ2-1	CASSTSGRDYNEQFF	TGTGCCAGCAGCACTAGCGGGAGGGATTACAATGAGCAGTTCTTC
.	few	TRBV6-6	TRBJ2-7	CASSYDRQGGSSYEQYF	TGTGCCAGCAGTTACGATCGGCAGGGTGGAAGCTCCTACGAGCAGTACTTC
TRBD1	.	TRBV18	TRBJ2-7	CASSTTQGETYEQYF	TGTGCCAGCTCCACCACGCAGGGGGAGACTTACGAGCAGTACTTC